One sample yielded the 26 T cell receptor beta chains listed below, sequenced in a study of blood T cells in healthy people across ages. Next came a second PCR, run for about 7 to 12 cycles, which used a sample-barcoded 5' primer along with a J-beta primer mix. TCRdb ran MiXCR on the 5' RACE reads and lists one entry per CDR3 protein. Counted here are more than 550,000 distinct CDR3 sequences, about 24% occurring once; the ten biggest clones make up 20% to 25%. The source material was blood. These receptor sequences come from a man in his 70s in good health.

The V gene is TRBV6-5, the J gene TRBJ1-1; D is perhaps TRBD1 (6 bases). Trimming took 2 bases from V and 0 from J, leaving 10 bases between them. CDR1 is MNHEY and CDR2 is SVGAGI in the germline V gene. The CDR3 covers 15 residues. The CDR3 region has the DNA TGTGCCAGCAGTTACGACAGGACATTGAACACTGAAGCTTTCTTT. Translation gives CASSYDRTLNTEAFF.

The chain joins TRBV29-1 to TRBJ2-4, with 7 bases lining up with TRBD2. The germline gives CDR1 SQVTM, CDR2 ANQGSEA. CDR3 length: 13 residues. V lost 2 bases to trimming and J lost 8 bases; unmatched junction nucleotides: 6. The CDR3 DNA is TGCAGCGTTGAATCGGGGGGTTGGGACATTCAGTACTTC. As protein: CSVESGGWDIQYF.

V gene TRBV5-1 combines with J gene TRBJ2-7; 8 bases align to TRBD1. The germline gives CDR1 SGHRS, CDR2 YFSETQ. The CDR3 has 16 residues. Unmatched junction bases numbered 15, after V lost 5 bases and J lost 5 bases. CDR3 residues: CASRSDRGNLKNEQYF. The CDR3, as DNA: TGCGCCAGCAGATCAGACAGGGGTAATTTGAAAAACGAGCAGTACTTC.

This clonotype was observed a handful of times. This rearrangement joins TRBV28 to TRBJ2-3; TRBD1 is a possible D gene (5 bases). Germline values: CDR1 MDHEN, CDR2 SYDVKM. Trimming took off 3 bases at V and 8 bases at J, with 9 bases between the two ends. CDR3 length equals 12 residues. The CDR3 DNA sequence: TGTGCCAGCAGTTTCAGGGTTCGTACGCAGTATTTT. Protein: CASSFRVRTQYF.

The chain is built from TRBV20-1 and TRBJ2-3, with a possible D match to TRBD2 (6 bases). Per germline, CDR1 DFQATT and CDR2 SNEGSKA (reference sequence). This CDR3 has 14 amino acids. Trimming cost V 2 bases and J 2 bases, with 11 bases left between them. Written as DNA, the CDR3 is TGCAGTGCTAGACCAGCGGGTTCCACAGATACGCAGTATTTT. Its protein product is CSARPAGSTDTQYF.

The sample holds a few counts of this clonotype. The V and J genes are TRBV27 and TRBJ2-2; D remains unclear. The CDR3 has 14 amino acids. V was clipped by 8 bases and J by 3 bases, with 13 bases between them. The germline V gene has CDR1 MNHEY and CDR2 SMNVEV (reference sequence). The chain's CDR3 is CASSTWSDTGELFF. CDR3 sequence (DNA): TGTGCCAGCTCTACCTGGAGTGACACCGGGGAGCTGTTTTTT.

This clonotype was observed a few times. The chain joins TRBV28 to TRBJ2-5; no definite D call. Germline assignment: CDR1 MDHEN and CDR2 SYDVKM. V was pared by 5 bases and J by 0 bases, with 10 bases between. This CDR3 region has 14 residues. The CDR3 DNA is TGTGCCAGCAGTGCCACCAGAAACCAAGAGACCCAGTACTTC. Protein sequence: CASSATRNQETQYF.

V usage is TRBV5-6 and J usage is TRBJ2-7; no firm D call. The DNA matches TRBJ2-1 better at its end, which makes the J call doubtful. This CDR3 spans 14 amino acids. The germline V gene encodes CDR1 SGHDT and CDR2 YYEEEE. CDR3 sequence (DNA): TGTGCCAGCAGCCTCCGATCTCAGTACAATGAGCAGTTCTTC. This sequence encodes CASSLRSQYNEQFF.

The rearrangement uses TRBV6-1 and TRBJ2-1; 11 bases map to TRBD2. Germline CDR1 reads MNHNS; CDR2 reads SASEGT. The CDR3 totals 17 residues. Unmatched junction bases numbered 14, after V lost 7 bases and J lost 6 bases. The CDR3 nucleotides are TGTGCCAGCACCTTAAACGGAGGGACTAGCGGTGTCAATGAGCAGTTCTTC. It yields the protein CASTLNGGTSGVNEQFF.

This sequence joins TRBV12-3 or TRBV12-4 and TRBJ1-2; no clear D. Trimming shortened V by 5 bases and J by 2 bases, and 15 bases separated the two germline ends. The CDR3 is 15 residues long. CDR3 nucleotides: TGTGCCAGCAGTCCAGCCGGGAGACAAAACTATGGCTACACCTTC. This translates into CASSPAGRQNYGYTF.

This chain connects TRBV20-1 to TRBJ1-5, with D unresolved. The germline V gene encodes CDR1 DFQATT and CDR2 SNEGSKA (reference sequence). Trimming removed 0 bases at V and 3 bases at J, with 15 bases between. The CDR3 extends over 16 amino acids. Here the CDR3 reads CSARDPAGSPNQPQHF. The DNA for the CDR3 is TGCAGTGCTAGAGATCCGGCGGGCAGCCCCAATCAGCCCCAGCATTTT.

This clonotype was counted between two and nine times. V is TRBV4-1 and J is TRBJ2-1, with D hard to call. The CDR3 is made up of 13 amino acids. The V gene lost 1 base and the J gene lost 8 bases, with 9 bases spanning the gap. Germline CDR1 reads MGHRA; CDR2 reads YSYEKL. The CDR3, as DNA: TGCGCCAGCAGCCAAGGTCCTCGGTATGAGCAGTTCTTC. Its translation: CASSQGPRYEQFF.

This chain uses TRBV7-8 with TRBJ1-1, with D hard to call. CDR1 SGHVS and CDR2 FQNEAQ come from the germline V gene. CDR3 length: 12 residues. Trimming removed 0 bases at V and 8 bases at J, with 7 bases between. The CDR3: CASSLAGEEAFF. As DNA, the CDR3 is TGTGCCAGCAGCTTAGCGGGAGAAGAAGCTTTCTTT.

This clonotype was seen a handful of times. The chain carries TRBV7-9 and TRBJ1-5, with unresolved D. Trimming shortened V by 3 bases and J by 7 bases, and 13 bases separated the two germline ends. The CDR3 is 14 residues long. CDR1 is SEHNR, CDR2 FQNEAQ, per germline (reference sequence). DNA of the CDR3: TGTGCCAGCAGCTTGACTGGGAACAGCCAGCCCCAGCATTTT. This encodes CASSLTGNSQPQHF. The full variable domain, completed using reference TRBV7-9 and TRBJ1-5, is DTGVSQNPRHKITKRGQNVTFRCDPISEHNRLYWYRQTLGQGPEFLTYFQNEAQLEKSRLLSDRFSAERPKGSFSTLEIQRTEQGDSAMYLCASSLTGNSQPQHFGDGTRLSIL.

V is TRBV18 and J is TRBJ1-1; maybe TRBD1 (5 bases). V lost 4 bases to trimming and J lost 0 bases, with 12 bases between them. This CDR3 is built from 15 residues. Germline CDR1 and CDR2: KGHSH and LQKENI. The CDR3 DNA reads TGTGCCAGCTCACGGGAACTGACAGTGAACACTGAAGCTTTCTTT. As protein: CASSRELTVNTEAFF. The whole variable domain, remainder taken from reference TRBV18 and TRBJ1-1, is NAGVMQNPRHLVRRRGQEARLRCSPMKGHSHVYWYRQLPEEGLKFMVYLQKENIIDESGMPKERFSAEFPKEGPSILRIQQVVRGDSAAYFCASSRELTVNTEAFFGQGTRLTVV.

This clonotype was seen more than once but under ten times. This chain uses TRBV6-6 with TRBJ2-5; TRBD1 is a possible D gene (6 bases). V shed 6 bases and J shed 4 bases, with 12 bases lying between them. Per the germline V gene, CDR1 is MNHNY and CDR2 is SVGAGI (reference sequence). The CDR3 is 13 residues long. CDR3 DNA: TGTGCCAGCAGGGCCCAGGGGAGAGAGACCCAGTACTTC. This gives the protein CASRAQGRETQYF.

V is TRBV9 and J is TRBJ2-3, with D possibly being TRBD1 (5 bases). The CDR3 length is 16 residues. The germline V and J ends were trimmed by 0 bases and 3 bases, with 14 bases remaining between them. Per germline, CDR1 SGDLS and CDR2 YYNGEE. The DNA for the CDR3 is TGTGCCAGCAGCGTAGGGATACAGGATGGGACAGATACGCAGTATTTT. Translation gives CASSVGIQDGTDTQYF.

The CDR3: CSAPGTGGTDTQYF. CDR3 coding DNA: TGCAGTGCTCCCGGGACAGGGGGAACAGATACGCAGTATTTT. This chain connects TRBV20-1 to TRBJ2-3; TRBD1 aligns across 11 bases. J gave up 3 bases and V 5 bases, and 4 bases lay outside the gene matches. Germline V gene data show CDR1 as DFQATT and CDR2 as SNEGSKA (reference sequence). The CDR3 spans 14 residues.

CDR3 amino acids: CSASQQGAGQPQHF. CDR3 bases: TGCAGTGCTAGCCAACAGGGGGCGGGTCAGCCCCAGCATTTT. This sequence joins TRBV20-1 and TRBJ1-5; 9 nucleotides align to TRBD1. This CDR3 is built from 14 residues. Looked up from germline, CDR1 is DFQATT and CDR2 is SNEGSKA (reference sequence). Trimming at V came to 3 bases and at J to 6 bases, leaving 6 bases not matched to a gene.

This clonotype was seen repeatedly, ten times or more. The chain couples TRBV12-3 or TRBV12-4 to TRBJ1-5; 7 nucleotides agree with TRBD1. This CDR3 is built from 14 residues. V shed 5 bases and J 4 bases; nucleotides not matched to a gene: 5. CDR3 sequence: CASSIQGGNQPQHF. The CDR3 DNA reads as TGTGCCAGCAGTATCCAGGGGGGGAATCAGCCCCAGCATTTT.

This chain links TRBV5-1 with TRBJ2-1; D is tentatively TRBD1 or TRBD2 (6 bases each). Germline CDR1 reads SGHRS; CDR2 reads YFSETQ. The CDR3 totals 14 residues. The V end lost 0 bases, the J end lost 8 bases, and 12 bases lay between the germline ends. CDR3 in DNA: TGCGCCAGCAGCTTGGAGGGGGGCCAAGATGAGCAGTTCTTC. It specifies CASSLEGGQDEQFF.

This clonotype was seen a single time. The V call is TRBV5-1, the J call TRBJ2-3; 10 nucleotides line up with TRBD2. The CDR3 sequence is 17 residues long. Germline trimming cut 3 bases from V and 7 bases from J; bases unmatched to any gene: 14. Germline V gene sequence: CDR1 SGHRS, CDR2 YFSETQ. Written as DNA, the CDR3 is TGCGCCAGCAGCTCCATTTCGTCTAGCGGGAGTCGGAATACGCAGTATTTT. It yields the protein CASSSISSSGSRNTQYF. The full variable domain, in which reference TRBV5-1 and TRBJ2-3 provide the parts outside the CDR3, is KAGVTQTPRYLIKTRGQQVTLSCSPISGHRSVSWYQQTPGQGLQFLFEYFSETQRNKGNFPGRFSGRQFSNSRSEMNVSTLELGDSALYLCASSSISSSGSRNTQYFGPGTRLTVL.

J is TRBJ2-3 and V is TRBV7-3, with no clear D. Germline V gene sequence: CDR1 SGHTA, CDR2 FQGTGA. V was clipped by 0 bases and J by 5 bases, with 9 bases between them. This CDR3 is 14 amino acids long. The CDR3 loop is CASSLTETQDTQYF. The CDR3 nucleotides are TGTGCCAGCAGCTTAACGGAGACTCAAGATACGCAGTATTTT. The full variable domain, completed using reference TRBV7-3 and TRBJ2-3, is GAGVSQTPSNKVTEKGKYVELRCDPISGHTALYWYRQSLGQGPEFLIYFQGTGAADDSGLPNDRFFAVRPEGSVSTLKIQRTERGDSAVYLCASSLTETQDTQYFGPGTRLTVL.

The V gene is TRBV12-3 or TRBV12-4, the J gene TRBJ2-7; a weak D match, TRBD2 (6 bases). The length of the CDR3 is 15 residues. V dropped 6 bases and J dropped 10 bases, with 25 bases sitting between them. The CDR3 region has the DNA TGTGCCAGCAGCTACGAACGGGACTCCCTAAGGGGCCAGTACTTC. Protein sequence: CASSYERDSLRGQYF.

This clonotype was observed a few times. This chain links TRBV6-1 with TRBJ1-6; the D gene is possibly TRBD1 (6 bases). The CDR3 has 16 amino acids. Per the germline V gene, CDR1 is MNHNS and CDR2 is SASEGT. The germline V and J ends were trimmed by 7 bases and 5 bases, with 18 bases remaining between them. The CDR3 loop is CASNYNRGANNSPLHF. In DNA, the CDR3 is TGTGCCAGCAACTACAATCGGGGGGCGAATAATTCACCCCTCCACTTT.

V usage is TRBV2 and J usage is TRBJ2-5, with D possibly being TRBD2 (6 bases). Gene TRBJ2-1 matches the end of the DNA better, so the J call may be wrong. The CDR3 extends over 11 amino acids. Germline CDR1 reads SNHLY; CDR2 reads FYNNEI. CDR3 protein: CASVRGYEQFF. The CDR3 DNA reads as TGTGCCAGCGTACGGGGGTATGAGCAGTTCTTC.